This TCR beta chain was identified in a study of blood T cell repertoires in COVID-19. At the level of the study: Sites in the United States, Italy and Spain provided acute and convalescent COVID-19 samples. Sources were T cells, B-cell-depleted T cells, or PBMCs; the material itself was cDNA or gDNA.

In the original analysis: For nucleated cells, counts were estimated from reference gene primer amplification. The data were produced by immunoSEQ multiplex PCR, yet TCRdb's version contains in-frame clones alone and is incomplete. V and J calls and clone size are given by that table; D and trimming were obtained from the DNA. Altogether some 95,000 clones are present, roughly 72% being singletons, with the ten largest covering more than 6.5%. The CDR3 totals 16 residues. Germline lookup yields CDR1 SNHLY and CDR2 FYNNEI. The V end was cut by 10 bases, the J end by 2 bases, with 23 bases between. This TCR was sampled from a man aged 65 to 85 with acute or convalescent COVID-19. The material sequenced was peripheral blood. The rearrangement uses TRBV2 and TRBJ1-2, with TRBD1 as a possible D gene (6 bases). The CDR3 is CAKGAAGVLWNYGYTF. The CDR3 bases are TGTGCCAAAGGGGCGGCAGGGGTGCTGTGGAACTATGGCTACACCTTC.